Here is one T cell receptor beta chain with its context. The antigen is not known. Per the germline V gene, CDR1 is SEHNR and CDR2 is FQNEAQ (reference sequence). The CDR3 is 12 amino acids. V dropped 11 bases and J dropped 5 bases, with 15 bases sitting between them. The sample originates from a study of blood T cells in healthy people across ages. The study, taken as a whole, reports: TCR beta diversity tracked closely with naive T cell percentage. Fewer expanded clones and more diversity marked long-lived versus aged donors.

Through a sample-barcoded 5' primer and a J-beta primer mix, a second PCR was run for roughly 7 to 11 cycles. Each sample yielded at least 2.5 million CDR3-containing paired-end reads. TCRdb reprocessed the 5' RACE reads with MiXCR, giving one entry per CDR3 protein. Among around 780,000 distinct CDR3 sequences listed, approximately 53% were seen once. The sequencing sample was made of blood. The rearrangement links TRBV7-9 to TRBJ2-5, with D perhaps matching TRBD2 (6 bases). The TCR was taken from a man in his forties in good health. This CDR3 is CAGGRRAETQYF. CDR3 DNA: TGTGCCGGAGGGCGCAGGGCTGAGACCCAGTACTTC.